This T cell receptor beta chain came from a study of blood T cell repertoires in COVID-19. Background on the study: PBMCs, B-cell-depleted T cells, or T cells provided the cDNA or gDNA that made up the material.

Original processing methods: Amplification of reference gene primers was used by the study to estimate nucleated cell counts. Clones were read by immunoSEQ multiplex PCR, and TCRdb kept only the in-frame ones, dropping some. The V and J calls and clone size come from that table; D and trimming were worked out from the DNA. The sample holds tens of thousands of clones, around four fifths seen once. This CDR3 spans 13 amino acids. Trimming shortened V by 0 bases and J by 1 base, and 4 bases separated the two germline ends. Germline CDR1 and CDR2: SGHDT and YYEEEE. Input material: peripheral blood. This TCR derives from a woman aged 45-60 years with active or convalescent COVID-19. The chain employs TRBV5-6 and TRBJ1-2; unclear D gene. The DNA of the CDR3 is TGTGCCAGCAGCTTGGCAGATAACTATGGCTACACCTTC. This translates into CASSLADNYGYTF.